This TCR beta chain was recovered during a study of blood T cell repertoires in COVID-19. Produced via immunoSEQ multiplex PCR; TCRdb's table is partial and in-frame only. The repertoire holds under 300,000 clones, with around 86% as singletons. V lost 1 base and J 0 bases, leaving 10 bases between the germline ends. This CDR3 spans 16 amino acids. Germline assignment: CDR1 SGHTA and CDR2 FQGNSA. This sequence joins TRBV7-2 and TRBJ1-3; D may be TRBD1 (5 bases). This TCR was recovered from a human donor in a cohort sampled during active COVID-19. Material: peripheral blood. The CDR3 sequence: CASSLEGVYSGNTIYF. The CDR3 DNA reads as TGTGCCAGCAGCTTAGAAGGGGTGTACTCTGGAAACACCATATATTTT. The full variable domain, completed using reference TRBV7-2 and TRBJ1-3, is GAGVSQSPSNKVTEKGKDVELRCDPISGHTALYWYRQSLGQGLEFLIYFQGNSAPDKSGLPSDRFSAERTGGSVSTLTIQRTQQEDSAVYLCASSLEGVYSGNTIYFGEGSWLTVV.